Below are 4 T cell receptor beta chains sequenced from a single sample in a study of control samples from healthy donors and cancer patients. Measured with immunoSEQ multiplex PCR; TCRdb has only the in-frame clones, and not every one. The data hold 110,000 or so clones, with roughly four fifths observed a single time. Sequenced input: blood. Receptors were obtained from a man between 18 and 29 years old in good health.

The chain joins TRBV18 to TRBJ2-3; D is ambiguous. This CDR3 has 20 residues. Per germline, CDR1 KGHSH and CDR2 LQKENI. Between the trimmed V and J ends, which lost 2 bases and 0 bases, there was a span of 24 bases. The CDR3 region is CASSPKDGMRKTTSTDTQYF. The CDR3 region has the DNA TGTGCCAGCTCACCAAAGGACGGAATGAGGAAAACTACTAGCACAGATACGCAGTATTTT.

This chain uses TRBV18 with TRBJ2-3; D remains unclear. CDR3 size: 16 residues. Germline lookup yields CDR1 KGHSH and CDR2 LQKENI. The germline V and J ends were trimmed by 0 bases and 2 bases, with 12 bases remaining between them. The CDR3 here is CASSPPGKTYTDTQYF. As DNA, the CDR3 is TGTGCCAGCTCACCACCGGGAAAGACCTACACAGATACGCAGTATTTT.

With respect to this clone: The junction departs from germline at one end; a sequencing error may be responsible. The chain uses TRBV6-5 and TRBJ2-3; 12 bases map to TRBD2. The CDR3 totals 16 residues. The germline CDR1 and CDR2 sequences are MNHEY and SVGAGI. The CDR3 coding sequence is TGTGCCGGCAGTTACTCGACTAGCGGGGGATCAGATACGCAGTATTTT. As protein: CAGSYSTSGGSDTQYF.

V gene TRBV7-9 combines with J gene TRBJ1-4; D possibly corresponds to TRBD1 (5 bases). CDR1 and CDR2 (germline): SEHNR, FQNEAQ (reference sequence). The ends were cut back, 6 bases at V and 3 bases at J, with 14 bases in the middle. This CDR3 is 15 amino acids long. CDR3 sequence: CASRHTGSANEKLFF. The CDR3 nucleotides read TGTGCCAGCAGGCATACAGGTTCTGCTAATGAAAAACTGTTTTTT.